This is a list of T cell receptor beta chains from one sample in a study of blood T cell repertoires in COVID-19. Assay used: immunoSEQ multiplex PCR; TCRdb lists only in-frame clones, some missing. This sample carries fewer than 400,000 clones, about 86% of them seen once, and the ten largest clones take about 3%. The specimen sequenced was peripheral blood. These receptors were obtained from a man in his thirties or forties with active or convalescent COVID-19. Each CDR3 is given with its conserved first and last residue. The D gene is left open where the match is weak. Size is stated for part of the rows, as once, few or many counts, or as a class when the clone is expanded.

size: NA; J: TRBJ2-1; D: NA; V: TRBV28; CDR3: CASTLTNEGTQFF; DNA: TGTGCCAGCACCCTGACAAACGAAGGCACTCAGTTCTTC
size: once; J: TRBJ1-6; D: NA; V: TRBV2; CDR3: CASSQELPDSYNSPLHF; DNA: TGTGCCAGCAGTCAAGAACTCCCTGACTCCTATAATTCACCCCTCCACTTT
size: NA; J: TRBJ1-5; D: NA; V: TRBV28; CDR3: CASSLTGGSNQPQHF; DNA: TGTGCCAGCAGCTTAACAGGCGGTAGCAATCAGCCCCAGCATTTT
size: NA; J: TRBJ2-7; D: TRBD1; V: TRBV7-8; CDR3: CASSPGTAVYEQYF; DNA: TGTGCCAGCAGCCCGGGGACAGCGGTTTACGAGCAGTACTTC
size: NA; J: TRBJ1-2; D: NA; V: TRBV10-3; CDR3: CAISDRRQSNYGYTF; DNA: TGTGCCATCTCTGACAGGCGTCAATCTAACTATGGCTACACCTTC
size: NA; J: TRBJ1-5; D: NA; V: TRBV9; CDR3: CASSASGQSNQPQHF; DNA: TGTGCCAGCAGCGCCTCGGGACAAAGCAATCAGCCCCAGCATTTT
size: NA; J: TRBJ2-7; D: NA; V: TRBV5-6; CDR3: CASSNLPPPYEQYF; DNA: TGTGCCAGCAGCAATCTACCCCCTCCCTACGAGCAGTACTTC
size: few; J: TRBJ2-7; D: TRBD1; V: TRBV5-1; CDR3: CASSPGTGVGQYF; DNA: TGCGCCAGCAGTCCCGGGACAGGGGTAGGGCAGTACTTC
size: NA; J: TRBJ2-7; D: NA; V: TRBV2; CDR3: CASSEWQASSYEQYF; DNA: TGTGCCAGCAGTGAGTGGCAGGCCAGCTCCTACGAGCAGTACTTC
size: once; J: TRBJ2-1; D: NA; V: TRBV5-4; CDR3: CASSLWGGHNEQFF; DNA: TGTGCCAGCAGCTTGTGGGGGGGCCACAATGAGCAGTTCTTC
size: NA; J: TRBJ2-7; D: TRBD2; V: TRBV25-1; CDR3: CASSGGEVLAGYEQYF; DNA: TGTGCCAGCAGTGGTGGGGAGGTATTAGCGGGTTACGAGCAGTACTTC
size: NA; J: TRBJ2-1; D: TRBD2; V: TRBV6-4; CDR3: CASSRLAGSGSGNEQFF; DNA: TGTGCCAGCAGTCGGCTAGCGGGGTCCGGGTCAGGCAATGAGCAGTTCTTC
size: NA; J: TRBJ1-6; D: TRBD1; V: TRBV5-5; CDR3: CASSPGQVSTSFHF; DNA: TGTGCCAGCAGCCCCGGACAGGTCTCAACAAGCTTCCACTTT
size: NA; J: TRBJ2-5; D: NA; V: TRBV7-2; CDR3: CASSSTRASLSETQYF; DNA: TGTGCCAGCAGCTCAACAAGGGCTAGCCTGTCGGAGACCCAGTACTTC
size: few; J: TRBJ2-1; D: NA; V: TRBV27; CDR3: CASSFHGNEQFF; DNA: TGTGCCAGCAGTTTTCACGGCAATGAGCAGTTCTTC
size: NA; J: TRBJ1-5; D: NA; V: TRBV30; CDR3: CAWNEVGNQPQHF; DNA: TGTGCCTGGAATGAAGTCGGGAATCAGCCCCAGCATTTT
size: NA; J: TRBJ2-1; D: TRBD2; V: TRBV30; CDR3: CAWRPSGRSSYNEQFF; DNA: TGTGCCTGGAGGCCTAGCGGAAGGAGCTCCTACAATGAGCAGTTCTTC
size: NA; J: TRBJ2-7; D: TRBD1; V: TRBV28; CDR3: CASTSGTVPKEQYF; DNA: TGTGCCAGCACCTCCGGGACAGTACCTAAAGAGCAGTACTTC
size: NA; J: TRBJ2-1; D: TRBD2; V: TRBV19; CDR3: CASSILAGSLGEQFF; DNA: TGTGCCAGTAGTATATTAGCGGGGTCCTTAGGTGAGCAGTTCTTC
size: NA; J: TRBJ1-2; D: NA; V: TRBV3-1/TRBV3-2; CDR3: CASSQARVTYGYTF; DNA: TGTGCCAGCAGCCAAGCGCGCGTCACTTATGGCTACACCTTC
size: NA; J: TRBJ1-3; D: NA; V: TRBV12-3/TRBV12-4; CDR3: CASIKGVGNTIYF; DNA: TGTGCCAGCATCAAGGGGGTCGGAAACACCATATATTTT
size: NA; J: TRBJ2-6; D: TRBD1; V: TRBV24-1; CDR3: CATSDHRTGGSSSGANVLTF; DNA: TGTGCCACCAGTGACCATAGGACAGGGGGCTCGTCCTCTGGGGCCAACGTCCTGACTTTC
size: NA; J: TRBJ1-4; D: NA; V: TRBV4-1; CDR3: CASSLTGSGEKLFF; DNA: TGCGCCAGCAGCCTGACTGGGTCTGGTGAAAAACTGTTTTTT
size: once; J: TRBJ2-5; D: NA; V: TRBV11-3; CDR3: CASSLRTNEETQYF; DNA: TGTGCCAGCAGCCTCCGGACTAATGAAGAGACCCAGTACTTC
size: NA; J: TRBJ1-5; D: TRBD1; V: TRBV30; CDR3: CAWSVQGNGNQPQHF; DNA: TGTGCCTGGAGTGTACAGGGGAACGGCAATCAGCCCCAGCATTTT